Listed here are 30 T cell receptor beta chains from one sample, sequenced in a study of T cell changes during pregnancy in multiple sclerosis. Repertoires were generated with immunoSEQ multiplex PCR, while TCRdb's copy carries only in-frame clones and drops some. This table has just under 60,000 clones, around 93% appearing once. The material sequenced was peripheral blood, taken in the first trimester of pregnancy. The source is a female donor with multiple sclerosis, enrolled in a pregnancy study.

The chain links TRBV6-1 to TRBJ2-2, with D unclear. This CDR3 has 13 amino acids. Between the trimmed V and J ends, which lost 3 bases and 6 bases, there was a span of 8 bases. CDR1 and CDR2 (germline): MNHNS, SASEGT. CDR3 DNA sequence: TGTGCCAGCAGTGAGCCTAAACCCGGGGAGCTGTTTTTT. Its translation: CASSEPKPGELFF.

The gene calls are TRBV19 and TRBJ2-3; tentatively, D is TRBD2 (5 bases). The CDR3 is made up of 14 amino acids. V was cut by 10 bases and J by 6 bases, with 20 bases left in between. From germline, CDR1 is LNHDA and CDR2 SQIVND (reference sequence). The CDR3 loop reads CAMDSLRAPDTQYF. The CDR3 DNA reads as TGTGCCATGGACTCCCTTCGCGCACCGGATACGCAGTATTTT.

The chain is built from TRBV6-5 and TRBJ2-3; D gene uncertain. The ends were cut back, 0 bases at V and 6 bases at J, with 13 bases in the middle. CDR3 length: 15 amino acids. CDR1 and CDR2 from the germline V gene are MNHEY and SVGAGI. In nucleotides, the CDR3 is TGTGCCAGCAGTTACTCGATACAGACCATCGATACGCAGTATTTT. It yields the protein CASSYSIQTIDTQYF.

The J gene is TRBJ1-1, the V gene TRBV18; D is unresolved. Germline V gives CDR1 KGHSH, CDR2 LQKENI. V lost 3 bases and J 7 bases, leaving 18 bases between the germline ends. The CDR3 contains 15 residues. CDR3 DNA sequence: TGTGCCAGCTCACCTCTTGCCATGAGTAGTGGTGAAGCTTTCTTT. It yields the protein CASSPLAMSSGEAFF.

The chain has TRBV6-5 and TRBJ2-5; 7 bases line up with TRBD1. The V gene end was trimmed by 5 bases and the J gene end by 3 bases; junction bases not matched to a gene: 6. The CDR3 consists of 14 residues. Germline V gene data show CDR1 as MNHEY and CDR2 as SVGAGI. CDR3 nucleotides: TGTGCCAGCAGTCCGTTACAGGGGAAAGAGACCCAGTACTTC. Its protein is CASSPLQGKETQYF.

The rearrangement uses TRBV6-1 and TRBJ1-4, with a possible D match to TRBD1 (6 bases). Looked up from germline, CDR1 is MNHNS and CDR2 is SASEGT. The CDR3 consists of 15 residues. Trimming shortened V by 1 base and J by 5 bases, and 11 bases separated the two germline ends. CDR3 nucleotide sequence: TGTGCCAGCAGTGAAGTTCCCGGGACAAATGAAAAACTGTTTTTT. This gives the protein CASSEVPGTNEKLFF.

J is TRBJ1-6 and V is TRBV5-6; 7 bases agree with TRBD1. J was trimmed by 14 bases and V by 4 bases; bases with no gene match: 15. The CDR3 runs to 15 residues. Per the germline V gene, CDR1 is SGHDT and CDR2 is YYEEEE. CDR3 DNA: TGTGCCAGCAGCCAGGGGCGGCGGGACAGTCGCTCCCTCCACTTT. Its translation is CASSQGRRDSRSLHF.

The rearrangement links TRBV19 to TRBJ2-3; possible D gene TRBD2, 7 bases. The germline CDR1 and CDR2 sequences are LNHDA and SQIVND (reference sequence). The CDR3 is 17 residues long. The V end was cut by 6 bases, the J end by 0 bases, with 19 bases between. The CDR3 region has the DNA TGTGCCAGTAGGGCCTCTGGGAGGGGGTCTAGCACAGATACGCAGTATTTT. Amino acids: CASRASGRGSSTDTQYF.

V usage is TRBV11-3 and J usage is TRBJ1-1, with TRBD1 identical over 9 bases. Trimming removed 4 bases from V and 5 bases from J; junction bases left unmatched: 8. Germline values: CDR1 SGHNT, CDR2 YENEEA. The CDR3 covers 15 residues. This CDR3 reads CASSSSGTGRTEAFF. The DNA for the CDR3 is TGTGCCAGCAGCTCATCCGGGACAGGGAGGACTGAAGCTTTCTTT. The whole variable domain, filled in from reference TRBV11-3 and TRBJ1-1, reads EAGVVQSPRYKIIEKKQPVAFWCNPISGHNTLYWYLQNLGQGPELLIRYENEEAVDDSQLPKDRFSAERLKGVDSTLKIQPAELGDSAVYLCASSSSGTGRTEAFFGQGTRLTVV.

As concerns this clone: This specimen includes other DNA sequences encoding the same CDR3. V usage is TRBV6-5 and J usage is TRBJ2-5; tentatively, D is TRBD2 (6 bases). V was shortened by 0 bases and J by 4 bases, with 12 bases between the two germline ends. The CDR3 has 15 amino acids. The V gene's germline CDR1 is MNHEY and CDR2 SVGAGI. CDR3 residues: CASSYSGLGGETQYF. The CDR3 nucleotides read TGTGCCAGCAGTTACTCTGGCTTGGGGGGAGAGACCCAGTACTTC.

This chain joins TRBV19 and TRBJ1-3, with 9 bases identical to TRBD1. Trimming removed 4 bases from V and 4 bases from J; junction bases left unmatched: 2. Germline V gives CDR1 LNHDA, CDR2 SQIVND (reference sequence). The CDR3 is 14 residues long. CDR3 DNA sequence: TGTGCCAGTAGTAAGGGACAGGGCGGAAACACCATATATTTT. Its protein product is CASSKGQGGNTIYF. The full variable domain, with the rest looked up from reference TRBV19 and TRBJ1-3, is DGGITQSPKYLFRKEGQNVTLSCEQNLNHDAMYWYRQDPGQGLRLIYYSQIVNDFQKGDIAEGYSVSREKKESFPLTVTSAQKNPTAFYLCASSKGQGGNTIYFGEGSWLTVV.

The CDR3 coding sequence is TGTGCCAGCAGCCCGGGACAGGGGGCTGTCAATGAGCAGTTCTTC. This gives the protein CASSPGQGAVNEQFF. This chain links TRBV7-3 with TRBJ2-1, with 12 bases that match TRBD1. V was pared by 5 bases and J by 6 bases, with 5 bases of the junction left unmatched. Germline-derived CDR1 and CDR2 are SGHTA and FQGTGA. CDR3 length: 15 residues.

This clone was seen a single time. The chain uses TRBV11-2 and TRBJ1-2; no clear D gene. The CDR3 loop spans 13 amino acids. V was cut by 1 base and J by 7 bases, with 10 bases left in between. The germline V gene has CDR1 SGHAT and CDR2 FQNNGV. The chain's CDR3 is CASSLALRGGYTF. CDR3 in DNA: TGTGCCAGCAGCTTAGCCCTGCGGGGTGGCTACACCTTC.

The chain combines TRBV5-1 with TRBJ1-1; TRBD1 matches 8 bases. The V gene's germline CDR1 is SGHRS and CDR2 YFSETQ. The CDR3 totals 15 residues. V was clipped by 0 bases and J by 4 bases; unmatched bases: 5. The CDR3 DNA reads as TGCGCCAGCAGCTTGGCCCCAGGGGGCCTCACTGAAGCTTTCTTT. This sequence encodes CASSLAPGGLTEAFF.

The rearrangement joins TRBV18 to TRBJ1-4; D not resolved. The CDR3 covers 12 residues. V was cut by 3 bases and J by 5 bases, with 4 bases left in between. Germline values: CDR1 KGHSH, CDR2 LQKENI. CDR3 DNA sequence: TGTGCCAGCTCACCTCAGAATGAAAAACTGTTTTTT. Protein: CASSPQNEKLFF.

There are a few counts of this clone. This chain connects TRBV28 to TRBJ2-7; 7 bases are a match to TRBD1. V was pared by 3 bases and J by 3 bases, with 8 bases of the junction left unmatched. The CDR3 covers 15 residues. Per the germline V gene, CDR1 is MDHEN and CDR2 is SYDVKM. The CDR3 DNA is TGTGCCAGCAGTTTTCAACCGACAGGGAGCTACGAGCAGTACTTC. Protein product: CASSFQPTGSYEQYF.

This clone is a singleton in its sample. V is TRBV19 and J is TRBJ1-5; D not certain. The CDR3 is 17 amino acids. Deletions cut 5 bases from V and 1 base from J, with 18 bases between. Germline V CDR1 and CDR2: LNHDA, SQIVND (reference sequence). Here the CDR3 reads CASSAGLWVKSNQPQHF. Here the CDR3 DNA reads TGTGCCAGTAGTGCAGGTCTTTGGGTAAAAAGCAATCAGCCCCAGCATTTT.

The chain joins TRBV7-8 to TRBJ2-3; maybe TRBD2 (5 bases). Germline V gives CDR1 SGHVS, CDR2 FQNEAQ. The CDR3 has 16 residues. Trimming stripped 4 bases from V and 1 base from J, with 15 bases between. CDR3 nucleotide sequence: TGTGCCAGCAGCTCCTGGCAGGTGGAGGGCACAGATACGCAGTATTTT. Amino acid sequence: CASSSWQVEGTDTQYF. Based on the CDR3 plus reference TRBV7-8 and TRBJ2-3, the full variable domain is GAGVSQSPRYKVAKRGQDVALRCDPISGHVSLFWYQQALGQGPEFLTYFQNEAQLDKSGLPSDRFFAERPEGSVSTLKIQRTQQEDSAVYLCASSSWQVEGTDTQYFGPGTRLTVL.

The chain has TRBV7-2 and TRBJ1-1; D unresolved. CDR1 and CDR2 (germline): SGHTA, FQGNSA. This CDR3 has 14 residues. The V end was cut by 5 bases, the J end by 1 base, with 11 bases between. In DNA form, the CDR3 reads TGTGCCAGCAGCCTACTACACCGGAACACTGAAGCTTTCTTT. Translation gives CASSLLHRNTEAFF.

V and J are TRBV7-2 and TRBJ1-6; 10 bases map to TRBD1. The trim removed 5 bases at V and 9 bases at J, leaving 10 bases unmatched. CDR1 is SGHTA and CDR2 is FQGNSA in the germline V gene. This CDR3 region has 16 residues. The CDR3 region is CASSATGGNYVSPLHF. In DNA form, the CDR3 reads TGTGCCAGCAGCGCGACAGGGGGCAACTATGTTTCACCCCTCCACTTT.

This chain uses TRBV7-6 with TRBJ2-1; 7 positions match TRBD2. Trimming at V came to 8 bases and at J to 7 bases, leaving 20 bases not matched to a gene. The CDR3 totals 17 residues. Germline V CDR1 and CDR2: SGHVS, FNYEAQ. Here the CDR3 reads CASGGGGGALLGNEQFF. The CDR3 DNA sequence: TGTGCCAGCGGGGGAGGCGGGGGTGCTCTTCTGGGGAATGAGCAGTTCTTC.

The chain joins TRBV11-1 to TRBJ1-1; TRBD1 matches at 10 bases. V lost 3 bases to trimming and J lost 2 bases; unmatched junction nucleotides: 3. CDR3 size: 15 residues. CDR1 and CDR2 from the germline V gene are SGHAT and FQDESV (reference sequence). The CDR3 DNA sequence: TGTGCCAGCAGCTTCCGGGACAGGGGAAACACTGAAGCTTTCTTT. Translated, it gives CASSFRDRGNTEAFF.

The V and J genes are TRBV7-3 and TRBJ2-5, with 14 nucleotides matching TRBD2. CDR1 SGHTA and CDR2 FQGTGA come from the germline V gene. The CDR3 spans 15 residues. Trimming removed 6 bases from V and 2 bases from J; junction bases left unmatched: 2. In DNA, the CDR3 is TGTGCCAGCAGTAGACTAGCGGGGGGGCAAGAGACCCAGTACTTC. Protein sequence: CASSRLAGGQETQYF. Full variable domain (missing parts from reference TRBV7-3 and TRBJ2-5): GAGVSQTPSNKVTEKGKYVELRCDPISGHTALYWYRQSLGQGPEFLIYFQGTGAADDSGLPNDRFFAVRPEGSVSTLKIQRTERGDSAVYLCASSRLAGGQETQYFGPGTRLLVL.

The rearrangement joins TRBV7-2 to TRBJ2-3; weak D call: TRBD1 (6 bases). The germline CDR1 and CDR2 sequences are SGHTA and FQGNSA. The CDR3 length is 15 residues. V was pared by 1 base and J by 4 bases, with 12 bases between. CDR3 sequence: CASSLEGWGPDTQYF. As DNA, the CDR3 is TGTGCCAGCAGCTTAGAGGGGTGGGGGCCAGATACGCAGTATTTT.

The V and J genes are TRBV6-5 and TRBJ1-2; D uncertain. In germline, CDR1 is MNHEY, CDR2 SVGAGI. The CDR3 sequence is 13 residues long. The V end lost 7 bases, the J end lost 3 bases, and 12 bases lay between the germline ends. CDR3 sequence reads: CASNPGVDYGYTF. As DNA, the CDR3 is TGTGCCAGCAATCCCGGGGTTGACTATGGCTACACCTTC.

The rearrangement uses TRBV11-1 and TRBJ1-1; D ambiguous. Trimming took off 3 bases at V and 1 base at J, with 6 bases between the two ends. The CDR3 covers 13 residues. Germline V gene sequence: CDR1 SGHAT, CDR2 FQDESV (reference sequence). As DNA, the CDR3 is TGTGCCAGCAGCTTTCAATCGAACACTGAAGCTTTCTTT. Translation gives CASSFQSNTEAFF.

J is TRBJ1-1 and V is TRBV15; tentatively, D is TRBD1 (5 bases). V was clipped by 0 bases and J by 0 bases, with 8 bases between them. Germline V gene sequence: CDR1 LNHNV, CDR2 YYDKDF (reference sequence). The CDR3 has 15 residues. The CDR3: CATSRDRGMNTEAFF. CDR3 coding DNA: TGTGCCACCAGCAGAGATCGGGGGATGAACACTGAAGCTTTCTTT.

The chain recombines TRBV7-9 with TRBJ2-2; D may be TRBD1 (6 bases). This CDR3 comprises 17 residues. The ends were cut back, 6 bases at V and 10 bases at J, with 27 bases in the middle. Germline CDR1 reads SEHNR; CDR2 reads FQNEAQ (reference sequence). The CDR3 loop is CASRFSGTLKELAELFF. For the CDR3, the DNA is TGTGCCAGCAGATTCTCCGGGACACTTAAAGAATTAGCGGAGCTGTTTTTT.

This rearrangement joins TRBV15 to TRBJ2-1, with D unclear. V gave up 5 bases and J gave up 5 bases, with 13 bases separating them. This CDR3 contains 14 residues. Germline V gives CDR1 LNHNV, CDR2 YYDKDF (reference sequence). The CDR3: CATSLPPSHNEQFF. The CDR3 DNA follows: TGTGCCACCAGCCTCCCCCCGAGCCACAATGAGCAGTTCTTC.

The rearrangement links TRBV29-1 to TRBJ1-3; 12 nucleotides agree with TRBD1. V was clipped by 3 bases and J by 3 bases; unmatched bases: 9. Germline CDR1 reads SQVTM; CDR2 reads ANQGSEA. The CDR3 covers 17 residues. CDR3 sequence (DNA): TGCAGCGTTGACGGGGGACAGGGGGCCCCTTTTGGAAACACCATATATTTT. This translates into CSVDGGQGAPFGNTIYF.